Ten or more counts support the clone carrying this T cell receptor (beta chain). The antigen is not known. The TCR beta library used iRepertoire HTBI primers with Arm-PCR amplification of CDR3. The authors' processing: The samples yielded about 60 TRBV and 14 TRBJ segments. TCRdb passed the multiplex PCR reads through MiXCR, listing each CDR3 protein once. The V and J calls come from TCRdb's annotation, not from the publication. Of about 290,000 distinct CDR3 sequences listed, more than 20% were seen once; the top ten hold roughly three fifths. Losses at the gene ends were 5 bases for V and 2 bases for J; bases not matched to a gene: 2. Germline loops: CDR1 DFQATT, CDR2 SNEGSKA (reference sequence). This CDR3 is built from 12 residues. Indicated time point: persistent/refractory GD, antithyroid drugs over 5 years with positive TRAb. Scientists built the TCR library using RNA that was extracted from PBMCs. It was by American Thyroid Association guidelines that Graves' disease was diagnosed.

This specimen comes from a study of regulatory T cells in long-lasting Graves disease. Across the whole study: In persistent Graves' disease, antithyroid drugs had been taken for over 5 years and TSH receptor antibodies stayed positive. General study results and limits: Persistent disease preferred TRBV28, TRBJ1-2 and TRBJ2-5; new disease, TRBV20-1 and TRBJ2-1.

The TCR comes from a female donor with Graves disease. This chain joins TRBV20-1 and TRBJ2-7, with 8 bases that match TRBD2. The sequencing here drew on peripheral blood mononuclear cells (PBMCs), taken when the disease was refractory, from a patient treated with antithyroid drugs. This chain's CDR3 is CSAAGRAYEQYF. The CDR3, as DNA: TGCAGTGCTGCCGGGAGGGCCTACGAGCAGTACTTC.